This T cell receptor (beta chain) appears in the sequencing data of a study of identical twins. Study-wide findings and caveats: The study found excess low generation probability among twin-shared out-of-frame alpha sequences.

The CDR3 loop spans 19 amino acids. V trimming: 1 base; J trimming: 5 bases; junction bases outside the gene matches: 13. Germline V CDR1 and CDR2: SGDLS, YYNGEE. A universal primer site came from template switching; cDNA carried unique molecular identifiers. Via MiXCR, TCRdb re-called the 5' RACE reads, giving one row per CDR3 protein. The sample has 250,000 to 350,000 distinct CDR3 sequences, around 8.8% seen once; the top ten hold approximately 2.1%. About this clonotype itself: The antigen remains undetermined.

These same data were also listed under a study on yellow fever vaccine responses in identical twins.

The clonotype was recovered from a woman between 18 and 29 years old in good health. The sequenced sample was memory (CD45RO+) T cells sorted from blood. The V gene is TRBV9, the J gene TRBJ2-1, with 12 positions matching TRBD2. The chain's CDR3 is CASSVTLAGGPISDNEQFF. For the CDR3, the DNA is TGTGCCAGCAGCGTAACCCTAGCGGGAGGGCCGATAAGTGACAATGAGCAGTTCTTC.